The clone carrying this TCR beta chain was seen once. This sample was taken from a study of cytomegalovirus exposure and HLA in healthy donors. A multiplex PCR was run with 60 Vbeta primers and 13 Jbeta primers. Sequencing was performed with immunoSEQ multiplex PCR; in TCRdb, only in-frame clones are kept and a portion is missing. The sample consists of about 160,000 clones, 70% to 85% of them appearing once. The material sequenced was PBMCs. The clonotype was recovered from a man in his forties in good health and CMV-seronegative.

The CDR3 DNA reads TGCGCCAGCAGTCCGACAGGGAGGCTGTACGAGCAGTACTTC. This translates into CASSPTGRLYEQYF. V and J are TRBV5-1 and TRBJ2-7; a possible D gene is TRBD1 (7 bases). Germline loops: CDR1 SGHRS, CDR2 YFSETQ. The germline V and J ends were trimmed by 5 bases and 4 bases, with 16 bases remaining between them. The CDR3 consists of 14 residues.